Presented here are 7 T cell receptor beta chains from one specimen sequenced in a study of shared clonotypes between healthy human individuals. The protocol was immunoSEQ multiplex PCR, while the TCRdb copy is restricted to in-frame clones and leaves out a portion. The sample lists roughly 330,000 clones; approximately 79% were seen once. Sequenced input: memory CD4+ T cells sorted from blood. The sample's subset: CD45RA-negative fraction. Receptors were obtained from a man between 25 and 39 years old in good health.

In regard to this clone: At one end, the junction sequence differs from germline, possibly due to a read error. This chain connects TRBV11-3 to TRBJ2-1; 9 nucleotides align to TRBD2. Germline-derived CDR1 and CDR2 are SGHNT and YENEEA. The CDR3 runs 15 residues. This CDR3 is CASGAGTSHYNEQFF. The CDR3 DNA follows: TGTGCCAGCGGAGCCGGGACTAGCCATTACAATGAACAGTTCTTC.

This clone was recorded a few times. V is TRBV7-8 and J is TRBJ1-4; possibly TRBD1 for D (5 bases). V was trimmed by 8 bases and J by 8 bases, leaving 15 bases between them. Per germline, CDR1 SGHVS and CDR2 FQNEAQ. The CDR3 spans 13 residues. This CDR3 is CASASGPREKLFF. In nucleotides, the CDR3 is TGTGCCAGCGCATCGGGGCCTAGAGAAAAACTGTTTTTT.

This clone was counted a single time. In nucleotides, the CDR3 is TGCGCCAGCAGTGAGTCTGGAGAATCCTACAATGAGCAGTTCTTC. This codes for CASSESGESYNEQFF. The chain joins TRBV10-1 to TRBJ2-1, with D uncertain. The germline V gene encodes CDR1 WNHNN and CDR2 SYGVQD (reference sequence). The CDR3 sequence is 15 residues long. The ends were cut back, 0 bases at V and 1 base at J, with 7 bases in the middle.

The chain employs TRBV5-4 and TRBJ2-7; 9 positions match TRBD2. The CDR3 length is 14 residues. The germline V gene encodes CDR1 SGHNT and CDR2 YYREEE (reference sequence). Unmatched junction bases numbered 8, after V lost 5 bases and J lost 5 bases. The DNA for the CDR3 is TGTGCCAGCAGGGCCGGACTAGCGAAAAACGAGCAGTACTTC. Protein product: CASRAGLAKNEQYF.

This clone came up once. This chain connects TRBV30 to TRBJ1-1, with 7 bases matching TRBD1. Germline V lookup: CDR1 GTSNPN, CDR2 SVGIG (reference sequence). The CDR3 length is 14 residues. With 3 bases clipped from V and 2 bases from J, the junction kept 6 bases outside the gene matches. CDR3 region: CAWRPGTVNTEAFF. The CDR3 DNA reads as TGTGCCTGGAGACCCGGGACAGTTAACACTGAAGCTTTCTTT.

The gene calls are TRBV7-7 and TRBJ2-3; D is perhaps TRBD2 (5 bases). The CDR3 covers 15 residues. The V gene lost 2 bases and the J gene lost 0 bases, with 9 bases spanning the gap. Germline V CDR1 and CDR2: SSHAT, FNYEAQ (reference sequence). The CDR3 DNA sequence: TGTGCCAGCAGCTTATCGCGGGCTAGCACAGATACGCAGTATTTT. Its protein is CASSLSRASTDTQYF.

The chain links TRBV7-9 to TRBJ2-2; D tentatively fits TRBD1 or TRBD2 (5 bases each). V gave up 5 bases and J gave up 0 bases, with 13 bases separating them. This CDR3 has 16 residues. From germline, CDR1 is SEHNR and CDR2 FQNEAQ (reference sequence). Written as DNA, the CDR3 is TGTGCCAGCAGCCTGGGGACGGGATCGAACACCGGGGAGCTGTTTTTT. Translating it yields CASSLGTGSNTGELFF.